This T cell receptor beta chain derives from a study of T cell repertoires in cytomegalovirus infection. Study summary: Based on public TCR beta signatures, there were indications of CMV infection and of a matching HLA type. Overall study findings and caveats: Carriage of CMV together with the relevant HLA was identifiable through cumulative public TCR beta family frequency.

TCRdb independently ran MiXCR on the reads; one entry per CDR3 protein. Here the sample spans about 140,000 distinct CDR3 sequences, under 8% being singletons. Germline V gene sequence: CDR1 WSHSY, CDR2 SAAADI. With 0 bases removed from V and 5 bases from J, the gap between germline ends came to 7 bases. This CDR3 is built from 13 residues. Of note for this clonotype: Its antigen is still unknown.

Sequencing was carried out using PBMCs. The sequence was collected from a human donor in good health (CMV status not recorded). Some clones in this sample may be carry-over from other donors' samples. The gene calls are TRBV10-2 and TRBJ1-2; no clear D. This chain's CDR3 is CASSESRRYGYTF. The CDR3 nucleotides read TGCGCCAGCAGTGAGTCACGCCGGTATGGCTACACCTTC.